This T cell receptor (beta chain) is drawn from a study of beta chain features in type 1 diabetes. Overall study findings and caveats: Type 1 diabetes patients had VDJ junctions that carried fewer insertions and more deletions.

V shed 2 bases and J 7 bases; nucleotides not matched to a gene: 4. Germline CDR1 reads KGHSH; CDR2 reads LQKENI. The length of the CDR3 is 16 residues. This clone was counted a few times. Its antigen is as yet unknown. The study reverse transcribed the entire isolated RNA, so it sequenced expressed TCRB transcripts. The table came from immunoSEQ multiplex PCR; TCRdb's copy has only in-frame clones and leaves some out. The sample records roughly 350,000 clones, approximately 11% being singletons. This chain uses TRBV18 with TRBJ2-1; TRBD2 matches at 14 bases. Sequenced input: naive CD4+ T cells from blood. This receptor was identified in a woman aged 25-40 years in good health. DNA of the CDR3: TGTGCCAGCTCACCAAGTGGGACTAGCGGGAGTAATGAGCAGTTCTTC. This translates into CASSPSGTSGSNEQFF.